There are a few counts of the clone carrying this T cell receptor (beta chain). This sample is drawn from a study of identical twins. CDR1 is DFQATT and CDR2 is SNEGSKA in the germline V gene (reference sequence). The CDR3 runs to 15 residues. V lost 3 bases, J lost 3 bases, and 17 bases lay in between. MiXCR was run by TCRdb on the 5' RACE reads, yielding one entry per CDR3 protein. The table shows roughly 540,000 distinct CDR3 sequences, with around 20% occurring only once. This sample also belongs to another study, concerning T cells expressing NK-cell markers.

The genes are TRBV20-1 and TRBJ1-1, with D maybe TRBD1 (6 bases). The sequenced sample was CD4+ T cells sorted from blood. The sequence derives from a young woman in good health. The CDR3, as DNA: TGCAGTGCTAGTTCGGGGGGCGCGGGGGACACTGAAGCTTTCTTT. This sequence encodes CSASSGGAGDTEAFF.